The 8 T cell receptor beta chains reported below all come from one sample, sequenced in a study of Ad26.COV2.S vaccination and SARS-CoV-2 variants. Repertoires were generated with immunoSEQ multiplex PCR, while TCRdb's copy carries only in-frame clones and drops some. Of around 270,000 clones in the sample, roughly 87% were seen once. Noted treatment: roughly 19 received Ad26.COV2.S at low or high dose, single or two shots; 5 received placebo; per-sample allocation not given. It was on day 63 after the first vaccine or placebo injection that samples were taken. The material sequenced was peripheral blood, taken in a trial of Ad26.COV2.S vaccine versus placebo. These receptors all stem from a person aged 18-65 years who received the Ad26.COV2.S COVID-19 vaccine or a placebo.

The chain links TRBV7-2 to TRBJ1-5; 10 bases are shared with TRBD1. Losses at the gene ends were 4 bases for V and 7 bases for J; bases not matched to a gene: 7. The CDR3 consists of 15 residues. Germline V CDR1 and CDR2: SGHTA, FQGNSA. DNA for the CDR3: TGTGCCAGCAGCTCTATGACAGGGGGCGGACAGCCCCAGCATTTT. It encodes CASSSMTGGGQPQHF.

This chain connects TRBV6-5 to TRBJ2-3; D unclear. V lost 6 bases and J 0 bases, leaving 10 bases between the germline ends. This CDR3 region has 14 residues. Germline V gene data show CDR1 as MNHEY and CDR2 as SVGAGI. The CDR3 DNA reads TGTGCCAGCAGGGCCGCCCGGAGCACAGATACGCAGTATTTT. Its protein is CASRAARSTDTQYF.

CDR3 loop: CASSPLGGNTEAFF. The CDR3 DNA follows: TGTGCCAGCTCACCACTCGGGGGGAACACTGAAGCTTTCTTT. The chain uses TRBV18 and TRBJ1-1; D perhaps matches TRBD1 (5 bases). Germline CDR1 KGHSH, CDR2 LQKENI. Deletions cut 1 base from V and 1 base from J, with 7 bases between. CDR3 size: 14 residues.

V gene TRBV11-3 combines with J gene TRBJ2-1, with D possibly being TRBD2 (6 bases). CDR3 length equals 15 residues. Germline CDR1 SGHNT, CDR2 YENEEA. V lost 5 bases and J 5 bases, leaving 16 bases between the germline ends. The CDR3 bases are TGTGCCAGCAGCCCTCGGCAGGCGGGAAACAATGAGCAGTTCTTC. Protein sequence: CASSPRQAGNNEQFF.

This chain uses TRBV24-1 with TRBJ2-7; D unresolved. The CDR3 consists of 13 residues. Trimming took 7 bases from V and 2 from J, leaving 11 bases between them. Germline V lookup: CDR1 KGHDR, CDR2 SFDVKD. The CDR3 DNA is TGTGCCACCAGATACGGATATCCCTACGAGCAGTACGTC. This codes for CATRYGYPYEQYV.

The chain recombines TRBV9 with TRBJ2-2; D gene ambiguous. Trimming cost V 0 bases and J 3 bases, with 6 bases left between them. Per the germline V gene, CDR1 is SGDLS and CDR2 is YYNGEE. The CDR3 length is 14 residues. The CDR3: CASSVALYTGELFF. The DNA of the CDR3 is TGTGCCAGCAGCGTAGCCCTATACACCGGGGAGCTGTTTTTT.

The V gene is TRBV20-1, the J gene TRBJ1-2; D unresolved. CDR1 and CDR2 (germline): DFQATT, SNEGSKA (reference sequence). Trimming shortened V by 1 base and J by 4 bases, and 4 bases separated the two germline ends. This CDR3 is built from 11 residues. The CDR3 is CSARAGYGYTF. The CDR3 DNA sequence: TGCAGTGCTAGAGCAGGCTATGGCTACACCTTC.

In DNA, the CDR3 is TGCGCCAGCAGCTTGGGGTCAGCCTTCGGGGGAGATACGCAGTATTTT. Its protein product is CASSLGSAFGGDTQYF. The chain carries TRBV5-1 and TRBJ2-3; D might be TRBD2 (6 bases). Trimming left V 0 bases short and J 5 bases short, with 16 bases between. The CDR3 extends over 16 amino acids. CDR1 SGHRS and CDR2 YFSETQ come from the germline V gene.